The 9 T cell receptor beta chains reported below all come from one sample, sequenced in a study of T cells after yellow fever vaccination. TCRdb used MiXCR to reprocess the 5' RACE reads, holding one entry per CDR3 protein. Of about 300,000 distinct CDR3 sequences listed, 8.5% to 10% were seen once; the top ten hold about 3.5%. The sample was CD4+ T cells sorted from PBMCs, taken 5 days after the yellow fever booster vaccination. These receptors were taken from a man aged 18 to 30 who received the YFV17D yellow fever vaccine.

The genes are TRBV29-1 and TRBJ2-3; TRBD1 matches at 7 bases. CDR1 is SQVTM and CDR2 is ANQGSEA in the germline V gene. The CDR3 is 16 amino acids. The V and J ends lost 4 bases and 1 base, in that order; junction bases with no gene match: 11. Written as DNA, the CDR3 is TGCAGCGTTGGTCCCACAGGGGCCTCTGGCACAGATACGCAGTATTTT. This encodes CSVGPTGASGTDTQYF.

The chain carries TRBV4-3 and TRBJ1-4, with D possibly matching TRBD1 (5 bases). The CDR3 covers 16 residues. Germline CDR1 is LGHNA and CDR2 is YSLEER. The V end lost 0 bases, the J end lost 4 bases, and 12 bases lay between the germline ends. In DNA form, the CDR3 reads TGCGCCAGCAGCCAAGATCCTGACAGCTATAATGAAAAACTGTTTTTT. The encoded protein is CASSQDPDSYNEKLFF.

The chain recombines TRBV20-1 with TRBJ1-6, with D unresolved. The CDR3 has 12 residues. The V end lost 4 bases, the J end lost 7 bases, and 8 bases lay between the germline ends. The germline gives CDR1 DFQATT, CDR2 SNEGSKA (reference sequence). The CDR3 DNA is TGCAGTGCTAAGGCTGGCAATTCACCCCTCCACTTT. Translation: CSAKAGNSPLHF.

This clonotype occurred many times. The V gene is TRBV4-1, the J gene TRBJ2-1, with D possibly matching TRBD1 (6 bases). V lost 2 bases to trimming and J lost 4 bases, with 12 bases between them. The CDR3 has 15 residues. Germline V gene data show CDR1 as MGHRA and CDR2 as YSYEKL. This CDR3 is CASSQFTGQYNEQFF. Written as DNA, the CDR3 is TGCGCCAGCAGCCAATTTACCGGACAGTACAATGAGCAGTTCTTC.

This clonotype was counted a few times. The V call is TRBV6-5, the J call TRBJ1-5; D perhaps matches TRBD1 (6 bases). Germline CDR1 MNHEY, CDR2 SVGAGI. V shed 4 bases and J shed 3 bases, with 16 bases lying between them. The CDR3 has 16 amino acids. This CDR3 is CASSSRGTPFNQPQHF. The DNA for the CDR3 is TGTGCCAGCAGTTCCCGCGGGACACCCTTCAATCAGCCCCAGCATTTT.

The J gene is TRBJ2-2, the V gene TRBV7-2; 7 bases line up with TRBD1. Germline trimming cut 6 bases from V and 4 bases from J; bases unmatched to any gene: 8. Germline V lookup: CDR1 SGHTA, CDR2 FQGNSA. The CDR3 contains 15 residues. The CDR3 bases are TGTGCCAGCAGACACGGAAGGGGGCCCACCGGGGAGCTGTTTTTT. It specifies CASRHGRGPTGELFF. Drawing the rest from reference TRBV7-2 and TRBJ2-2, the complete variable domain is GAGVSQSPSNKVTEKGKDVELRCDPISGHTALYWYRQSLGQGLEFLIYFQGNSAPDKSGLPSDRFSAERTGGSVSTLTIQRTQQEDSAVYLCASRHGRGPTGELFFGEGSRLTVL.

Comments on this clonotype: A much larger clone is a single base away; this may be a read error. The chain recombines TRBV20-1 with TRBJ1-1, with 7 bases aligning to TRBD1. The ends lost 6 bases at V and 5 bases at J; junction bases unmatched: 12. Germline CDR1 and CDR2: DFQATT and SNEGSKA (reference sequence). The CDR3 has 14 amino acids. CDR3 in amino acids: CSARGTVGYTEAFF. The CDR3 nucleotides are TGCAGTGCCAGGGGGACAGTGGGCTATACTGAAGCTTTCTTT.

There are a few counts of this clonotype. A much larger clone lies a single base off, so this may be a read error. V gene TRBV7-2 combines with J gene TRBJ1-5; tentative D call: TRBD1 (6 bases). V dropped 4 bases and J dropped 3 bases, with 7 bases sitting between them. CDR1 and CDR2 from the germline V gene are SGHTA and FQGNSA. The CDR3 spans 13 residues. CDR3: CASSYRVNQPQHF. CDR3 coding DNA: TGTGCCAGCAGCTACAGGGTCAATCAGCCCCAGCATTTT.

The chain uses TRBV12-3 or TRBV12-4 and TRBJ1-5; D not resolved. The CDR3 is 13 amino acids. V was pared by 2 bases and J by 6 bases, with 8 bases between. Here the CDR3 DNA reads TGTGCCAGCAGTTTAAGTCTGAGTCAGCCCCAGCATTTT. It is translated as CASSLSLSQPQHF.